These T cell receptor beta chains were read from a single sample in a study of T cells in localized non-small cell lung cancer. The method was immunoSEQ multiplex PCR; TCRdb's version includes in-frame clones alone and lacks a portion of them. The top ten hold 7.5% to 10% of the sample, which has fewer than 100,000 clones, approximately 80% seen once. The sample in question was peripheral blood, obtained before any cancer treatment. Every receptor here comes from a female donor over 55 with stage I lung adenocarcinoma. Both conserved end residues are part of each CDR3. The D gene is left open where the match is weak.

d_call: NA
j_call: TRBJ2-3
v_call: TRBV7-3
cdr3_aa: CASSLRGANTDTQYF

d_call: NA
j_call: TRBJ2-5
v_call: TRBV7-6
cdr3_aa: CASSLAPETQYF

d_call: NA
j_call: TRBJ1-1
v_call: TRBV7-2
cdr3_aa: CASSLKERGQAFF

d_call: NA
j_call: TRBJ2-2
v_call: TRBV19
cdr3_aa: CASRGGGKGFAGELFF

d_call: TRBD1
j_call: TRBJ1-1
v_call: TRBV5-1
cdr3_aa: CASSLAGQGGSTEAFF

d_call: NA
j_call: NA
v_call: TRBV4-1
cdr3_aa: CASSQDGAGVQYF

d_call: NA
j_call: TRBJ1-2
v_call: TRBV5-6
cdr3_aa: CASSPRGGGTTGGYTF

d_call: NA
j_call: TRBJ1-1
v_call: TRBV9
cdr3_aa: CASSGRVGTEAFF

d_call: NA
j_call: TRBJ2-7
v_call: TRBV4-3
cdr3_aa: CASSQGYGTYEQYF

d_call: TRBD2
j_call: TRBJ2-3
v_call: TRBV2
cdr3_aa: CASSDGGVGTDTQYF

d_call: NA
j_call: TRBJ1-1
v_call: TRBV15
cdr3_aa: CATSRGTGQQAFF

d_call: NA
j_call: TRBJ2-1
v_call: TRBV13
cdr3_aa: CASSLQAGLGGEQFF

d_call: NA
j_call: TRBJ1-2
v_call: TRBV7-2
cdr3_aa: CASSIPGITGGYTF

d_call: TRBD1
j_call: TRBJ2-7
v_call: TRBV6-6
cdr3_aa: CASSPTGAGEQYF

d_call: NA
j_call: TRBJ2-7
v_call: TRBV6-6
cdr3_aa: CASSYSAPRHEQYF

d_call: TRBD2
j_call: TRBJ2-5
v_call: TRBV5-4
cdr3_aa: CASSIASGIQETQYF

d_call: TRBD1
j_call: TRBJ1-6
v_call: TRBV25-1
cdr3_aa: CASRTTGGDGKSSPLHF

d_call: TRBD2
j_call: TRBJ2-1
v_call: TRBV11-2
cdr3_aa: CASSLRGATSGRRGEQFF

d_call: TRBD1
j_call: TRBJ2-3
v_call: TRBV7-8
cdr3_aa: CASSPGQGTDTQYF

d_call: NA
j_call: TRBJ2-3
v_call: TRBV10-3
cdr3_aa: CAISESIASTDTQYF

d_call: NA
j_call: TRBJ2-3
v_call: TRBV5-1
cdr3_aa: CASSFKGVDSPDTQYF

d_call: NA
j_call: TRBJ2-3
v_call: TRBV6-5
cdr3_aa: CASSYSRQADTQYF

d_call: NA
j_call: TRBJ2-7
v_call: TRBV19
cdr3_aa: CASSISWGTRYEQYF

d_call: TRBD1
j_call: TRBJ2-7
v_call: TRBV6-6
cdr3_aa: CASRYPGQESEQYF

d_call: TRBD1
j_call: TRBJ1-2
v_call: TRBV4-3
cdr3_aa: CASSPGQGADGYTF

d_call: TRBD2
j_call: TRBJ2-1
v_call: TRBV6-1
cdr3_aa: CASSEWAGGEQFF

d_call: TRBD1
j_call: TRBJ1-5
v_call: TRBV19
cdr3_aa: CASSIRGGQGQPQHF

d_call: TRBD2
j_call: TRBJ2-1
v_call: TRBV9
cdr3_aa: CASSVATSGYNEQFF

d_call: TRBD1
j_call: TRBJ2-7
v_call: TRBV29-1
cdr3_aa: CSVEGGQGGYEQYF

d_call: NA
j_call: TRBJ2-6
v_call: TRBV11-2
cdr3_aa: CASSEQGSGANVLTF

d_call: NA
j_call: TRBJ1-4
v_call: TRBV27
cdr3_aa: CASSSPTGTNEKLFF

d_call: NA
j_call: TRBJ1-2
v_call: TRBV19
cdr3_aa: CASSEQGIYGYTF

d_call: NA
j_call: TRBJ2-4
v_call: TRBV4-3
cdr3_aa: CASSQAGGKNIQYF

d_call: NA
j_call: TRBJ2-3
v_call: TRBV4-3
cdr3_aa: CASSQDRLTDTQYF

d_call: NA
j_call: TRBJ2-7
v_call: TRBV2
cdr3_aa: CASSELAKGEQYF

d_call: NA
j_call: TRBJ2-5
v_call: TRBV19
cdr3_aa: CASSQGIGETQYF

d_call: TRBD2
j_call: TRBJ2-7
v_call: TRBV10-3
cdr3_aa: CAISAQREPIYEQYF

d_call: NA
j_call: TRBJ2-7
v_call: TRBV5-1
cdr3_aa: CASSPIQGTDEQYF

d_call: NA
j_call: TRBJ2-1
v_call: TRBV9
cdr3_aa: CASSVGQLNEQFF

d_call: NA
j_call: TRBJ1-1
v_call: TRBV6-6
cdr3_aa: CASSEGVNTEAFF

d_call: TRBD1
j_call: TRBJ1-5
v_call: TRBV19
cdr3_aa: CASRAKGQGNNQPQHF

d_call: TRBD1
j_call: TRBJ1-6
v_call: TRBV6-1
cdr3_aa: CASSEDRGLYNSPLHF

d_call: NA
j_call: TRBJ2-2
v_call: TRBV11-3
cdr3_aa: CASSLLGTGELFF

d_call: NA
j_call: TRBJ2-3
v_call: TRBV7-6
cdr3_aa: CASSLEKGVSTQYF

d_call: TRBD2
j_call: TRBJ2-3
v_call: TRBV30
cdr3_aa: CALDSGGALADTQYF

d_call: NA
j_call: TRBJ2-5
v_call: TRBV4-2
cdr3_aa: CASSQGQTDLSGETQYF

d_call: NA
j_call: TRBJ2-7
v_call: TRBV6-1
cdr3_aa: CAHRGDSYEQYF

d_call: TRBD1
j_call: TRBJ1-1
v_call: TRBV7-2
cdr3_aa: CASSFRTGASEAFF

d_call: NA
j_call: TRBJ2-3
v_call: TRBV13
cdr3_aa: CASSSGSLDTQYF

d_call: NA
j_call: TRBJ1-1
v_call: TRBV19
cdr3_aa: CASSLGGNTEAFF

d_call: TRBD1
j_call: TRBJ2-7
v_call: TRBV19
cdr3_aa: CASSIVARGPPYEQYF

d_call: NA
j_call: TRBJ2-3
v_call: TRBV5-1
cdr3_aa: CASSFSPNTDTQYF

d_call: NA
j_call: TRBJ1-2
v_call: TRBV6-6
cdr3_aa: CASSSRGGDLYGYTF

d_call: TRBD1
j_call: TRBJ1-1
v_call: TRBV19
cdr3_aa: CASSTTGQPNTEAFF

d_call: NA
j_call: TRBJ1-1
v_call: TRBV11-2
cdr3_aa: CASSLVVGGNTEAFF

d_call: NA
j_call: TRBJ1-1
v_call: TRBV6-5
cdr3_aa: CASSYSTGTEAFF

d_call: TRBD2
j_call: TRBJ2-2
v_call: TRBV5-1
cdr3_aa: CASSLPGGFTGELFF

d_call: NA
j_call: TRBJ2-5
v_call: TRBV7-9
cdr3_aa: CATNTRELLETQYF

d_call: NA
j_call: TRBJ2-7
v_call: TRBV11-1
cdr3_aa: CASSSGGGSYEQYF

d_call: NA
j_call: TRBJ1-1
v_call: TRBV2
cdr3_aa: CARAGPRGTEAFF